A single T cell receptor (beta chain) is shown here with its context. Germline CDR1 and CDR2: SGHRS and YFSETQ. V shed 4 bases, J shed 5 bases, and the junction held 8 bases outside the gene matches. This CDR3 region has 15 residues. The entry originates in a study of blood T cell repertoires in COVID-19. The wider study: Acute and convalescent COVID-19 samples came from the United States, Italy and Spain. T cells, B-cell-depleted T cells, or PBMCs supplied cDNA or gDNA.

Per the authors' pipeline: For nucleated cells, counts were estimated from reference gene primer amplification. The table came from immunoSEQ multiplex PCR; TCRdb's copy has only in-frame clones and leaves some out. From that table come the V and J calls and clone size; the DNA was used to work out D and trimming. The data hold roughly 250,000 clones, with around 82% observed a single time. Source material: peripheral blood. V gene TRBV5-1 combines with J gene TRBJ2-1; 8 bases match TRBD1. This TCR was sampled from a human donor in a cohort sampled during active COVID-19. The CDR3 nucleotides are TGCGCCAGCAGCGTACGACAGGGGTTGGACAATGAGCAGTTCTTC. This gives the protein CASSVRQGLDNEQFF.